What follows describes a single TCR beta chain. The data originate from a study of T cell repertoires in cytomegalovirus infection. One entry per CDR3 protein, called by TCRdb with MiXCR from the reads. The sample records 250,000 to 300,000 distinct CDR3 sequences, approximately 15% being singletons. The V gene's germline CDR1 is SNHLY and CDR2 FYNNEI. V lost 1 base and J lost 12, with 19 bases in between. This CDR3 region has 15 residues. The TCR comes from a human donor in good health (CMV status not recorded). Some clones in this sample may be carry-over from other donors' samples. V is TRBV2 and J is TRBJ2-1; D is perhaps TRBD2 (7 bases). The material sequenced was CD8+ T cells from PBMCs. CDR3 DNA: TGTGCCAGCAGTGAAGTGGGGGGGGCCCCTCAGGGGCAGTTCTTC. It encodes CASSEVGGAPQGQFF.